A selection of T cell receptor beta chains follows, all from one sample in a study of blood T cell repertoires in COVID-19. Libraries were prepared by immunoSEQ multiplex PCR; TCRdb keeps only in-frame clonotypes and omits some of them. The sample has about 69,000 clones, almost 80% seen once. Sequences were obtained from peripheral blood. The receptor set was obtained from a man in his sixties with acute or convalescent COVID-19. CDR3s include the opening cysteine and the closing phenylalanine or tryptophan. The order of the fields is V gene, D gene, clone size, CDR3 length, J gene, CDR3 DNA, CDR3 protein. D genes are given only for firm matches. The listing skips clone size in some rows; elsewhere it reads once, few, many or a size class.

v_call: TRBV18; d_call: TRBD2; clone_size: NA; cdr3_length: 17; j_call: TRBJ2-1; cdr3_nt: TGTGCCAGCTCACCACAGGGACTAGCGGGGGGGCAGTATGAGCAGTTCTTC; cdr3_aa: CASSPQGLAGGQYEQFF
v_call: TRBV24-1; d_call: NA; clone_size: NA; cdr3_length: 14; j_call: TRBJ2-7; cdr3_nt: TGTGCCACCAGTGATCTCCAGGCCACCGGTGGGCAGTACTTC; cdr3_aa: CATSDLQATGGQYF
v_call: TRBV7-9; d_call: TRBD2; clone_size: NA; cdr3_length: 17; j_call: TRBJ2-1; cdr3_nt: TGTGCCAGCAGCCCTGGTCGACTAGCGGGGGACTACAATGAGCAGTTCTTC; cdr3_aa: CASSPGRLAGDYNEQFF
v_call: TRBV11-2; d_call: TRBD1; clone_size: NA; cdr3_length: 16; j_call: TRBJ2-3; cdr3_nt: TGTGCCAGCAGCTTAGTCGGGACAGGGGGCCGGGATACGCAGTATTTT; cdr3_aa: CASSLVGTGGRDTQYF
v_call: TRBV9; d_call: NA; clone_size: NA; cdr3_length: 15; j_call: TRBJ2-1; cdr3_nt: TGTGCCAGCAGCGCACTAGGACAGTACTCGGGCGAGCAGTTCTTC; cdr3_aa: CASSALGQYSGEQFF
v_call: TRBV10-3; d_call: NA; clone_size: NA; cdr3_length: 11; j_call: TRBJ2-7; cdr3_nt: TGTGCCATCAGTGAGTCGCGTGAGCAGTACTTC; cdr3_aa: CAISESREQYF
v_call: TRBV6-6; d_call: NA; clone_size: NA; cdr3_length: 14; j_call: TRBJ1-5; cdr3_nt: TGTGCCAGCAGTTACGGCGGCCGCAATCAGCCCCAGCATTTT; cdr3_aa: CASSYGGRNQPQHF
v_call: TRBV7-9; d_call: NA; clone_size: NA; cdr3_length: 13; j_call: TRBJ2-7; cdr3_nt: TGTGCCAGCAGTTCACAGGGTTACTACGAGCAGTACTTC; cdr3_aa: CASSSQGYYEQYF
v_call: TRBV6-5; d_call: TRBD2; clone_size: NA; cdr3_length: 14; j_call: TRBJ2-5; cdr3_nt: TGTGCCAGCAGTTATCGAGCGGGGGAAGAGACCCAGTACTTC; cdr3_aa: CASSYRAGEETQYF
v_call: TRBV7-2; d_call: NA; clone_size: once; cdr3_length: 13; j_call: TRBJ1-5; cdr3_nt: TGTGCCAGCAGCGTAGACAGGAATCAGCCCCAGCATTTT; cdr3_aa: CASSVDRNQPQHF
v_call: TRBV10-3; d_call: TRBD1; clone_size: NA; cdr3_length: 15; j_call: TRBJ1-2; cdr3_nt: TGTGCCATCAGTGATCCGGACAGGGGTAACTATGGCTACACCTTC; cdr3_aa: CAISDPDRGNYGYTF
v_call: TRBV18; d_call: NA; clone_size: NA; cdr3_length: 13; j_call: TRBJ2-2; cdr3_nt: TGTGCCAGCTCAGGAGTGGGGCCCGGGGAGCTGTTTTTT; cdr3_aa: CASSGVGPGELFF
v_call: TRBV5-8; d_call: TRBD1; clone_size: few; cdr3_length: 15; j_call: TRBJ2-1; cdr3_nt: TGTGCCAGCAGCTGGGGACAGGGGTTATTCCTGGAGCAGTTCTTC; cdr3_aa: CASSWGQGLFLEQFF
v_call: TRBV5-6; d_call: NA; clone_size: few; cdr3_length: 17; j_call: TRBJ2-6; cdr3_nt: TGTGCCAGCAGCTTGGTAGATGGCGGCCTCAAAGCCAACGTCCTGACTTTC; cdr3_aa: CASSLVDGGLKANVLTF
v_call: TRBV15; d_call: NA; clone_size: NA; cdr3_length: 15; j_call: TRBJ1-6; cdr3_nt: TGTGCCACCAGCAGAGATCGCTCCTATAATTCACCCCTCCACTTT; cdr3_aa: CATSRDRSYNSPLHF
v_call: TRBV14; d_call: NA; clone_size: NA; cdr3_length: 13; j_call: TRBJ1-1; cdr3_nt: TGTGCCAGCAGCCAAGGGCCCAACACTGAAGCTTTCTTT; cdr3_aa: CASSQGPNTEAFF
v_call: TRBV24-1; d_call: TRBD1; clone_size: NA; cdr3_length: 14; j_call: TRBJ2-3; cdr3_nt: TGTGCCACCAGTGAGGCCACAGGGGATAATACGCAGTATTTT; cdr3_aa: CATSEATGDNTQYF
v_call: TRBV18; d_call: NA; clone_size: NA; cdr3_length: 13; j_call: TRBJ1-1; cdr3_nt: TGTGCCAGCTCACCAGGGGACACAGGCTCCGCTTTCTTT; cdr3_aa: CASSPGDTGSAFF
v_call: TRBV23-1; d_call: NA; clone_size: NA; cdr3_length: 15; j_call: TRBJ1-4; cdr3_nt: TGCGCCAGCAGTCAAAGGGGGGGACCTAATGAAAAACTGTTTTTT; cdr3_aa: CASSQRGGPNEKLFF
v_call: TRBV6-5; d_call: TRBD2; clone_size: NA; cdr3_length: 14; j_call: TRBJ2-1; cdr3_nt: TGTGCCAGCAGTTACCGGGGCGGGGGAGGTGAGCAGTTCTTC; cdr3_aa: CASSYRGGGGEQFF
v_call: TRBV5-4; d_call: TRBD1; clone_size: NA; cdr3_length: 15; j_call: TRBJ2-2; cdr3_nt: TGTGCCAGCAGCCCCCGACAGGGCGTCACCGGGGAGCTGTTTTTT; cdr3_aa: CASSPRQGVTGELFF
v_call: TRBV27; d_call: NA; clone_size: NA; cdr3_length: 14; j_call: TRBJ2-3; cdr3_nt: TGTGCCAGCAAGGTCGGACAGAGCACAGATACGCAGTATTTT; cdr3_aa: CASKVGQSTDTQYF
v_call: TRBV4-1; d_call: NA; clone_size: NA; cdr3_length: 16; j_call: TRBJ2-4; cdr3_nt: TGCGCCAGCAGCCAAGATTTAAGAGCTGTCAAAAACATTCAGTACTTC; cdr3_aa: CASSQDLRAVKNIQYF
v_call: TRBV28; d_call: NA; clone_size: NA; cdr3_length: 12; j_call: TRBJ1-1; cdr3_nt: TGTGCCAGCAGTTCAACACCGTATGAAGCTTTCTTT; cdr3_aa: CASSSTPYEAFF
v_call: TRBV27; d_call: NA; clone_size: NA; cdr3_length: 16; j_call: TRBJ1-6; cdr3_nt: TGTGCCAGCAGTTTATCCTTCGTGGGGGCAGCTTCACCCCTCCACTTT; cdr3_aa: CASSLSFVGAASPLHF
v_call: TRBV10-3; d_call: NA; clone_size: NA; cdr3_length: 15; j_call: TRBJ2-7; cdr3_nt: TGTGCCATCAGTGAGTCGTCAGGCTTCGACTACGAGCAGTACTTC; cdr3_aa: CAISESSGFDYEQYF
v_call: TRBV5-6; d_call: NA; clone_size: NA; cdr3_length: 15; j_call: TRBJ2-7; cdr3_nt: TGTGCCAGCAGCTTTTCCAGGCTCTCCTCCCACGAGCAGTACTTC; cdr3_aa: CASSFSRLSSHEQYF
v_call: TRBV14; d_call: NA; clone_size: NA; cdr3_length: 15; j_call: TRBJ2-5; cdr3_nt: TGTGCCAGCCACCGTACGGGGATGGAGGGAGAGACCCAGTACTTC; cdr3_aa: CASHRTGMEGETQYF
v_call: TRBV29-1; d_call: NA; clone_size: few; cdr3_length: 13; j_call: TRBJ1-5; cdr3_nt: TGCAGCGCTGCGGAAGTGGGCAATCAGCCCCAGCATTTT; cdr3_aa: CSAAEVGNQPQHF
v_call: TRBV4-1; d_call: NA; clone_size: once; cdr3_length: 15; j_call: TRBJ2-1; cdr3_nt: TGCGCCAGCAGCCAAGTAGTTAGGGGAAGGAATGAGCAGTTCTTC; cdr3_aa: CASSQVVRGRNEQFF
v_call: TRBV5-6; d_call: TRBD2; clone_size: NA; cdr3_length: 15; j_call: TRBJ2-7; cdr3_nt: TGTGCCAGCAGCTTGCAGCGGGGGGCCACCTACGAGCAGTACTTC; cdr3_aa: CASSLQRGATYEQYF
v_call: TRBV4-2; d_call: TRBD1; clone_size: NA; cdr3_length: 19; j_call: TRBJ1-4; cdr3_nt: TGTGCCAGCAGCCAGAGGACAGGGGAATATGATTTAACTAATGAAAAACTGTTTTTT; cdr3_aa: CASSQRTGEYDLTNEKLFF
v_call: TRBV5-1; d_call: NA; clone_size: NA; cdr3_length: 15; j_call: TRBJ2-5; cdr3_nt: TGCGCCAGCAGCACGGCGGGCCGGACAGAAGAGACCCAGTACTTC; cdr3_aa: CASSTAGRTEETQYF
v_call: TRBV14; d_call: NA; clone_size: NA; cdr3_length: 17; j_call: TRBJ1-3; cdr3_nt: TGTGCCAGCAGCCAGTCCATGAGGATACTCTCTGGAAACACCATATATTTT; cdr3_aa: CASSQSMRILSGNTIYF
v_call: TRBV5-1; d_call: TRBD1; clone_size: NA; cdr3_length: 16; j_call: TRBJ1-2; cdr3_nt: TGCGCCAGCAGCTTGGACGGACAGGGGGCCCAGTATGGCTACACCTTC; cdr3_aa: CASSLDGQGAQYGYTF
v_call: TRBV7-7; d_call: NA; clone_size: NA; cdr3_length: 16; j_call: TRBJ2-5; cdr3_nt: TGTGCTAGCAGCTTAGCAGGAGGTCGGGGGTCGGAGACCCAGTACTTC; cdr3_aa: CASSLAGGRGSETQYF
v_call: TRBV4-3; d_call: NA; clone_size: NA; cdr3_length: 11; j_call: TRBJ2-3; cdr3_nt: TGCGCCAGCAGCCAATCAGGAACGCAGTATTTT; cdr3_aa: CASSQSGTQYF
v_call: TRBV5-4; d_call: NA; clone_size: NA; cdr3_length: 13; j_call: TRBJ2-4; cdr3_nt: TGTGCCAGCAGCTTGGGGGGGGTGAACATTCAGTACTTC; cdr3_aa: CASSLGGVNIQYF
v_call: TRBV10-1; d_call: TRBD2; clone_size: NA; cdr3_length: 16; j_call: TRBJ2-7; cdr3_nt: TGCGCCAGCAGTGAAACACTTCGGGGGGGGTCCTACGAGCAGTACTTC; cdr3_aa: CASSETLRGGSYEQYF
v_call: TRBV7-2; d_call: NA; clone_size: NA; cdr3_length: 14; j_call: TRBJ2-7; cdr3_nt: TGTGCCAGCAGCTTAAGGGGTAGGATATACGAGCAGTACTTC; cdr3_aa: CASSLRGRIYEQYF
v_call: TRBV2; d_call: NA; clone_size: NA; cdr3_length: 13; j_call: TRBJ1-2; cdr3_nt: TGTGCCAGCAGTGAGCACACTAACTATGGCTACACCTTC; cdr3_aa: CASSEHTNYGYTF
v_call: TRBV7-2; d_call: NA; clone_size: NA; cdr3_length: 14; j_call: TRBJ1-1; cdr3_nt: TGTGCCAGCAGCTTAGCGTTGGCAGGGGCTGAAGCTTTCTTT; cdr3_aa: CASSLALAGAEAFF
v_call: TRBV7-8; d_call: NA; clone_size: once; cdr3_length: 13; j_call: TRBJ2-7; cdr3_nt: TGTGCCAGCAGCCCAGGAGGTGAGCACGAGCAGTACTTC; cdr3_aa: CASSPGGEHEQYF
v_call: TRBV6-1; d_call: NA; clone_size: NA; cdr3_length: 15; j_call: TRBJ2-4; cdr3_nt: TGTGCCAGCAGTGATCCGGGTAGGGGCAAAAACATTCAGTACTTC; cdr3_aa: CASSDPGRGKNIQYF
v_call: TRBV4-3; d_call: NA; clone_size: NA; cdr3_length: 16; j_call: TRBJ2-3; cdr3_nt: TGCGCCAGCAGCCAAGATGGCGGGTCGGGCACAGATACGCAGTATTTT; cdr3_aa: CASSQDGGSGTDTQYF
v_call: TRBV30; d_call: TRBD1; clone_size: NA; cdr3_length: 15; j_call: TRBJ1-2; cdr3_nt: TGTGCCTGGAACCCCCGAGGACAGGCCCAATATGGCTACACCTTC; cdr3_aa: CAWNPRGQAQYGYTF
v_call: TRBV7-2; d_call: TRBD2; clone_size: NA; cdr3_length: 15; j_call: TRBJ2-7; cdr3_nt: TGTGCCAGCAGCTCCCGTGGCGAGCGGGGCTACGAGCAGTACTTC; cdr3_aa: CASSSRGERGYEQYF
v_call: TRBV9; d_call: TRBD1; clone_size: once; cdr3_length: 17; j_call: TRBJ2-2; cdr3_nt: TGTGCCAGCAGCGTAACTTCCGGGACAGGGGTCTCAGGGGAGCTGTTTTTT; cdr3_aa: CASSVTSGTGVSGELFF
v_call: TRBV7-2; d_call: NA; clone_size: NA; cdr3_length: 14; j_call: TRBJ2-7; cdr3_nt: TGTGCCAGCAGCTTAGGTGGTAGCACCTACGAGCAGTACTTC; cdr3_aa: CASSLGGSTYEQYF
v_call: TRBV6-5; d_call: NA; clone_size: NA; cdr3_length: 13; j_call: TRBJ1-5; cdr3_nt: TGTGCCAGCAGTTACTCGACCCGAGGTAACCAGCATTTT; cdr3_aa: CASSYSTRGNQHF
v_call: TRBV3-1/TRBV3-2; d_call: NA; clone_size: NA; cdr3_length: 14; j_call: TRBJ2-7; cdr3_nt: TGTGCCAGCAGCCAAGAATTCAGGGCCTACGAGCAGTACTTC; cdr3_aa: CASSQEFRAYEQYF
v_call: TRBV6-2/TRBV6-3; d_call: NA; clone_size: NA; cdr3_length: 12; j_call: TRBJ2-1; cdr3_nt: TGTGCCAGCAGTTACCCTTCCCCTGAGCAGTTCTTC; cdr3_aa: CASSYPSPEQFF
v_call: TRBV4-1; d_call: TRBD1; clone_size: NA; cdr3_length: 18; j_call: TRBJ1-5; cdr3_nt: TGCGCCAGCAGCCAATCGATTTTGCGGGACAGAAGCAATCAGCCCCAGCATTTT; cdr3_aa: CASSQSILRDRSNQPQHF
v_call: TRBV6-1; d_call: NA; clone_size: NA; cdr3_length: 16; j_call: TRBJ1-1; cdr3_nt: TGTGCCAGCAGTGTAGAAACAGGGAACGGAGGCACTGAAGCTTTCTTT; cdr3_aa: CASSVETGNGGTEAFF
v_call: TRBV4-3; d_call: NA; clone_size: NA; cdr3_length: 16; j_call: TRBJ2-1; cdr3_nt: TGCGCCAGCAGCCACCTCAGGGGAAGCTCCTACAATGAGCAGTTCTTC; cdr3_aa: CASSHLRGSSYNEQFF
v_call: TRBV6-5; d_call: NA; clone_size: NA; cdr3_length: 13; j_call: TRBJ2-5; cdr3_nt: TGTGCCAGCAGCAGGACTCGTCGAGAGACCCAGTACTTC; cdr3_aa: CASSRTRRETQYF
v_call: TRBV7-9; d_call: NA; clone_size: NA; cdr3_length: 16; j_call: TRBJ1-5; cdr3_nt: TGTGCCAGCAGCTTAGCAGGGGATTTAGGGAATCAGCCCCAGCATTTT; cdr3_aa: CASSLAGDLGNQPQHF
v_call: TRBV27; d_call: NA; clone_size: NA; cdr3_length: 14; j_call: TRBJ2-5; cdr3_nt: TGTGCCAGCAGCGGAGAAAGGACAGAAGAGACCCAGTACTTC; cdr3_aa: CASSGERTEETQYF
v_call: TRBV5-6; d_call: NA; clone_size: NA; cdr3_length: 11; j_call: TRBJ2-1; cdr3_nt: TGTGCCAGCAGCTATGAGGCTAAGCAGTTCTTC; cdr3_aa: CASSYEAKQFF
v_call: TRBV6-5; d_call: NA; clone_size: NA; cdr3_length: 14; j_call: TRBJ1-1; cdr3_nt: TGTGCCAGCAGTAAGGACAGTTTGAACACTGAAGCTTTCTTT; cdr3_aa: CASSKDSLNTEAFF